This TCR beta chain was obtained from a study of blood T cell repertoires in COVID-19. Across the study: The United States, Italy and Spain supplied acute and convalescent COVID-19 samples. The cDNA or gDNA used as material had been derived from T cells, B-cell-depleted T cells, or PBMCs.

Original processing notes: It was from reference gene primer amplification that nucleated cell counts were estimated. The repertoire was sequenced with immunoSEQ multiplex PCR; TCRdb's copy has only in-frame clones and lacks some. V and J calls and clone size follow that table, whereas D and trimming were derived from the DNA. The sample contains about 170,000 clones, about four fifths of which appear only once. This CDR3 is 14 amino acids long. With 6 bases removed from V and 4 bases from J, the gap between germline ends came to 13 bases. CDR1 and CDR2 from the germline V gene are MNHNY and SVGAGI (reference sequence). Living in about two dozen US areas, the participants were between about 18 and 100 years of age.

The TCR originated in a woman aged 45-60 years in a cohort exposed to, infected with or recovered from COVID-19 (not recorded which). The specimen sequenced was PBMCs or T cells enriched from blood (not recorded which). The chain has TRBV6-6 and TRBJ2-1, with unresolved D. CDR3 in amino acids: CASRYEVEYNEQFF. The CDR3 DNA reads TGTGCCAGCAGGTACGAGGTAGAATACAATGAGCAGTTCTTC.